What follows is one T cell receptor (beta chain) and its context. The data belong to a study of blood T cell repertoires in COVID-19. The wider study: Samples representing acute and convalescent COVID-19 were sourced from the United States, Italy and Spain. The analysed material was cDNA or gDNA that came from T cells, B-cell-depleted T cells, or PBMCs.

Per the authors' pipeline: Estimates of nucleated cell counts were drawn from the amplification of reference gene primers. Profiling relied on immunoSEQ multiplex PCR, and the TCRdb table lists in-frame clones only, not all of them. Clone size and the V and J calls come from that table; the DNA yielded D and trimming. The sample includes 210,000 or so clones, roughly 90% seen only once; the top ten take around 4.8%. Germline V gene data show CDR1 as SGHTA and CDR2 as FQGNSA. The CDR3 has 15 amino acids. V trimming: 6 bases; J trimming: 0 bases; junction bases outside the gene matches: 4. The chain couples TRBV7-2 to TRBJ2-3, with 9 bases that match TRBD2. Material for sequencing was peripheral blood. This clonotype was sampled from a woman aged 40 to 50 with acute or convalescent COVID-19. CDR3: CASRLAGQSTDTQYF. The CDR3 DNA reads TGTGCCAGCAGGCTAGCGGGGCAGAGCACAGATACGCAGTATTTT. Drawing the rest from reference TRBV7-2 and TRBJ2-3, the complete variable domain is GAGVSQSPSNKVTEKGKDVELRCDPISGHTALYWYRQSLGQGLEFLIYFQGNSAPDKSGLPSDRFSAERTGGSVSTLTIQRTQQEDSAVYLCASRLAGQSTDTQYFGPGTRLTVL.